This T cell receptor (beta chain) comes out of a study of identical twins. With 4 bases clipped from V and 5 bases from J, the junction kept 9 bases outside the gene matches. CDR3 length equals 15 residues. Germline V gene sequence: CDR1 LGHDT, CDR2 YNNKEL (reference sequence). TCRdb re-called the 5' RACE reads through MiXCR, storing one row per CDR3 protein. The data contain about 890,000 distinct CDR3 sequences, 12% of them singletons. The same data also went into a second study, on yellow fever vaccine responses in identical twins.

This receptor was taken from a woman between 18 and 29 years old in good health. The genes are TRBV3-1 and TRBJ2-5; 8 nucleotides match TRBD2. Sequencing input: PBMCs. Here the CDR3 reads CASSPSRGVWETQYF. CDR3 sequence (DNA): TGTGCCAGCAGCCCCTCGCGGGGGGTGTGGGAGACCCAGTACTTC.